This T cell receptor (beta chain) was sequenced during a study of shared clonotypes between healthy human individuals. Study-wide findings and caveats: Across subsets, estimated richness was generally greater for naive than for memory populations.

Those who donated were healthy HIV-negative adults, with no recent acute infections or vaccinations reported. The CDR3 consists of 16 residues. Germline V gene sequence: CDR1 SGHNT, CDR2 YENEEA. Trimming removed 5 bases from V and 4 bases from J; junction bases left unmatched: 8. Concerning this clone itself: Its target is not known.

TCRdb keeps only in-frame clones here, not all; method: immunoSEQ multiplex PCR. The sample records fewer than 200,000 clones, 90% to 95% being singletons. The rearrangement links TRBV11-3 to TRBJ2-1; 10 bases are a match to TRBD1. Sequences were obtained from naive CD4+ T cells sorted from blood. Subset described: CD45RA+ positively selected. This TCR came from a young woman in good health. CDR3 sequence reads: CASSRTGTGAYNEQFF. The CDR3 DNA reads as TGTGCCAGCAGCCGCACCGGGACAGGGGCATACAATGAGCAGTTCTTC.